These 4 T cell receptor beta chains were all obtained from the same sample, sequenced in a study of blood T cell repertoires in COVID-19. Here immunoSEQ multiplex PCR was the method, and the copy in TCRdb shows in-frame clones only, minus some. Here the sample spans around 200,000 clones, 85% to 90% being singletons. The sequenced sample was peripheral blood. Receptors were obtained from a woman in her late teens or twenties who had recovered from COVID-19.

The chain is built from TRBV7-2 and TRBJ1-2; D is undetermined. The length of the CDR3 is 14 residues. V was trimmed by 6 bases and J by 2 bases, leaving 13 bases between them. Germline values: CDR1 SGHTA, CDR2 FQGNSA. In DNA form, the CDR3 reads TGTGCCAGCAGTCTTAGCGCGAAAAACTATGGCTACACCTTC. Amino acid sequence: CASSLSAKNYGYTF.

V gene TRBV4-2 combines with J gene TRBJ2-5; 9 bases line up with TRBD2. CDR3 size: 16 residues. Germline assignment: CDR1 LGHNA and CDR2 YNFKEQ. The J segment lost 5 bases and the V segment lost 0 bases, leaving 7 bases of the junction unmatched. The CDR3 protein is CASSQELLAGSETQYF. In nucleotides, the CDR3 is TGTGCCAGCAGCCAAGAGTTACTAGCGGGCAGCGAGACCCAGTACTTC.

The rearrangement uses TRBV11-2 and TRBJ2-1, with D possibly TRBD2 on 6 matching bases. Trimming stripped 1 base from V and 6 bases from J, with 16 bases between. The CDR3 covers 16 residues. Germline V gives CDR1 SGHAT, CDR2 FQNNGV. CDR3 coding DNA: TGTGCCAGCAGCTTAGGGGCGGGGACGGGTGGCAATGAGCAGTTCTTC. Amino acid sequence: CASSLGAGTGGNEQFF.

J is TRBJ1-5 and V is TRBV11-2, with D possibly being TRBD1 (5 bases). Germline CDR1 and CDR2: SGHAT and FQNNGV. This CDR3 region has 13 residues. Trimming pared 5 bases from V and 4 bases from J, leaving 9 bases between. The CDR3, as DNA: TGTGCCAGCAGCCCGGGACTAAATCAGCCCCAGCATTTT. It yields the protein CASSPGLNQPQHF.